This entry is about one T cell receptor beta chain. Both subsets, CD45RA+ naive and CD45RA-negative memory, were split from the CD4+ cells. This sample is drawn from a study of shared clonotypes between healthy human individuals. The CDR3 consists of 14 residues. The junction had 3 bases not matched to a gene; V was cut back by 2 bases and J by 2 bases. Germline V CDR1 and CDR2: MDHEN, SYDVKM. Using immunoSEQ multiplex PCR, the repertoire was profiled, and TCRdb retains in-frame clones only, with some absent. The top ten clones hold about 0.41% of a sample with 2 million to 2.5 million clones, about 92% of them seen once.

The chain uses TRBV28 and TRBJ2-7; 7 bases fit TRBD1. Sample: naive CD4+ T cells from PBMCs. Subset indicated: CD45RA+ positively selected. This TCR came from a man aged 18 to 30 in good health. Some clones in this sample may be carry-over from other donors' samples. CDR3 in DNA: TGTGCCAGCAGTTTACCGGGACAGCCCTACGAGCAGTACTTC. Translating gives CASSLPGQPYEQYF. Complete variable domain (other parts from reference TRBV28 and TRBJ2-7): DVKVTQSSRYLVKRTGEKVFLECVQDMDHENMFWYRQDPGLGLRLIYFSYDVKMKEKGDIPEGYSVSREKKERFSLILESASTNQTSMYLCASSLPGQPYEQYFGPGTRLTVT.